Sequencing of this TCR beta chain was carried out in a study of blood T cells in healthy people across ages. This clonotype was detected only a few times. The target antigen is unknown. Study findings and constraints: Donor CMV status, an unknown factor, possibly confounded changes in expanded clonotypes. Those diversity estimates obtained from one million T cells were thought to be underestimates.

Each donor's blood draw was roughly 10 milliliters of peripheral blood. Through a sample-barcoded 5' primer and a J-beta primer mix, a second PCR was run for about 6 to 11 cycles. Each of the samples gave a minimum of 2.5 million paired-end reads that contained CDR3. TCRdb re-analysed the 5' RACE reads in MiXCR, keeping a single row per CDR3 protein. The repertoire holds some 900,000 distinct CDR3 sequences, roughly 52% seen once, with roughly an eighth in the top ten. This receptor was obtained from a young man in good health. Sequenced input: blood.

CDR3 bases: TGTGCCAGCAGTATCACAGGGCGAAGGAATCAGCCCCAGCATTTT. Its protein product is CASSITGRRNQPQHF. The V gene is TRBV28, the J gene TRBJ1-5, with D tentatively TRBD1 (6 bases). Per the germline V gene, CDR1 is MDHEN and CDR2 is SYDVKM. Trimming pared 5 bases from V and 4 bases from J, leaving 15 bases between. This CDR3 comprises 15 residues.